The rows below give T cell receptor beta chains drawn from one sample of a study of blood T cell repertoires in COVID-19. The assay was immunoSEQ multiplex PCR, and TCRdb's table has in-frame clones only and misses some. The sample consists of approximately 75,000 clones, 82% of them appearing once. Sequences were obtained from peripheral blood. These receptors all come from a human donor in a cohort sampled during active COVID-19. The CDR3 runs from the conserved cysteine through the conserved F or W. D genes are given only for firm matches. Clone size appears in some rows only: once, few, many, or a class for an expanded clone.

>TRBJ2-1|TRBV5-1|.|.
CASSSSENYNEQFF
TGCGCCAGCAGCTCTAGCGAGAACTACAATGAGCAGTTCTTC
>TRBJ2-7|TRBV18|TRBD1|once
CASSPGRGQPYEQYF
TGTGCCAGCTCACCAGGCAGGGGGCAACCCTACGAGCAGTACTTC
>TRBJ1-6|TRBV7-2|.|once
CASTHRRPDYNSPLHF
TGTGCCAGCACCCACAGGCGGCCAGACTATAATTCACCCCTCCACTTT
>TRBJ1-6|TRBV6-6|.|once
CASSSDKTGHAAPLHF
TGTGCCAGCAGTTCCGATAAAACAGGCCACGCGGCACCCCTCCACTTT
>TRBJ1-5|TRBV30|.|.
CAWRVEGSNQPQHF
TGTGCCTGGAGGGTAGAGGGTAGCAATCAGCCCCAGCATTTT
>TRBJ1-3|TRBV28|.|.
CASSLSQTGNTIYF
TGTGCCAGCAGTTTAAGTCAGACTGGAAACACCATATATTTT
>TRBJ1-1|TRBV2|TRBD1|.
CASSRQGVGAEAFF
TGTGCCAGCAGTCGGCAGGGGGTGGGAGCTGAAGCTTTCTTT
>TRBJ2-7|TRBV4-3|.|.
CASSPQAGFDYEQYF
TGCGCCAGCAGCCCCCAGGCGGGGTTCGATTACGAGCAGTACTTC
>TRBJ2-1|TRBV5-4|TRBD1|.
CASSPGQASYNEQFF
TGTGCCAGCAGCCCGGGACAGGCGTCCTACAATGAGCAGTTCTTC
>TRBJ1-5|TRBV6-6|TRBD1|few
CASSYGTGGQPQHF
TGTGCCAGCAGTTACGGGACAGGGGGACAGCCCCAGCATTTT
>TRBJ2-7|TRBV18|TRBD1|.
CASSPPRGQDSSYEQYF
TGTGCCAGCTCACCACCGAGGGGACAGGATAGCTCCTACGAGCAGTACTTC
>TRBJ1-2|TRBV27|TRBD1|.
CASSGTGVWGGYTF
TGTGCCAGCAGTGGGACAGGGGTGTGGGGTGGCTACACCTTC
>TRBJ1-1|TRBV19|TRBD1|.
CASSQRTGRNTEAFF
TGTGCCAGTAGTCAAAGGACAGGTAGGAACACTGAAGCTTTCTTT
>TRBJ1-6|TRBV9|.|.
CASSVEGQNSPLHF
TGTGCCAGCAGCGTAGAAGGACAGAATTCACCCCTCCACTTT
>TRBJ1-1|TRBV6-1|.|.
CASSEDLQGGRTFF
TGTGCCAGCAGTGAAGATCTCCAGGGCGGGAGGACTTTCTTT
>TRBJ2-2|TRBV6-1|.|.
CASSEQLAGELFF
TGTGCCAGCAGTGAGCAGTTGGCCGGGGAGCTGTTTTTT